This section outlines one TCR beta chain sequence together with its context. The antigen is unknown. This record comes from a study of CD8+CD57+ T cells in acquired aplastic anemia. Patients sequenced had flow cytometry evidence of CD8+CD57+ cell expansion. A severe acquired aplastic anemia diagnosis applied to all patients. Using genomic DNA as the template, TCR beta VDJ and CDR3 profiling was carried out. TCRdb re-called the reads with MiXCR, one entry per CDR3 protein. The data contain more than 150,000 distinct CDR3 sequences, approximately 48% of them singletons. Study results and caveats: Comparison of patients with controls identified approximately 28 shared CD8+ CDR3 sequences.

The source of this sequence is a human donor with aplastic anemia. Sequencing was carried out using sorted CD4+, CD8+, or CD8+CD57+ T cells (not recorded which) from PBMCs.

Here the CDR3 reads CSAPSLNEQFF. The CDR3 nucleotides are TGCAGTGCTCCCTCCCTCAATGAGCAGTTCTTC. This rearrangement joins TRBV20-1 to TRBJ2-1; D uncertain. Looked up from germline, CDR1 is DFQATT and CDR2 is SNEGSKA (reference sequence). The CDR3 sequence is 11 residues long. V was cut by 5 bases and J by 6 bases, with 8 bases left in between.